This T cell receptor beta chain was sequenced in a study of neurological immune-mediated disorders. TCRdb itself ran the 5' RACE reads through MiXCR, one entry per CDR3 protein. Of tens of thousands of distinct CDR3 sequences detected, less than 4% appear once; the ten largest clones hold around 15%. The CDR3 consists of 15 residues. With 3 bases clipped from V and 0 bases from J, the junction kept 3 bases outside the gene matches. Germline-derived CDR1 and CDR2 are SGDLS and YYNGEE. This clonotype came up many times. Sequenced: PBMCs. The gene calls are TRBV9 and TRBJ2-1; 7 nucleotides agree with TRBD1. This receptor was identified in a woman aged 50 to 60 with multiple sclerosis. CDR3 DNA sequence: TGTGCCAGCAGCGCCCGGGACAGCTCCTACAATGAGCAGTTCTTC. This encodes CASSARDSSYNEQFF.